The text below deals with one T cell receptor beta chain. The data were obtained in a study of cytomegalovirus exposure and HLA in healthy donors. V gave up 7 bases and J gave up 4 bases, with 11 bases separating them. Per the germline V gene, CDR1 is SNHLY and CDR2 is FYNNEI. This CDR3 comprises 13 residues. This PCR relied on a set of 60 Vbeta primers and 13 Jbeta primers. The table came from immunoSEQ multiplex PCR; TCRdb's copy has only in-frame clones and leaves some out. Of about 150,000 clones in the sample, around 10% were seen once. Sequenced material: PBMCs. The chain recombines TRBV2 with TRBJ2-1; D may be TRBD2 (7 bases). The TCR sequence derives from a male donor in good health and CMV-seronegative. The CDR3 region is CASKGGGYNEQFF. The CDR3 bases are TGTGCCAGCAAGGGGGGGGGATACAATGAGCAGTTCTTC.